Listed below are T cell receptor beta chains from one sample, sequenced in a study of T-cell memory formation after mild COVID-19. TCRdb passed the 5' RACE reads through MiXCR, listing each CDR3 protein once. Of a few hundred thousand distinct CDR3 sequences detected, roughly an eighth appear once; the ten largest clones hold roughly a fifth. Input material: PBMCs or a T cell subset sorted from them (not recorded which). The receptors derive from a man between 18 and 29 years old who had mild COVID-19 (a few samples of this study predate the infection). Cell type and time point are not known. The CDR3 runs from the conserved cysteine through the conserved F or W. A D gene is named only where the DNA matches it firmly. Clone size is shown for a subset of rows, as once, few, many or a class of expanded clone.

D gene: -
V gene: TRBV18
clone size: -
J gene: TRBJ1-2
CDR3 protein: CASSPRPEGYTF
CDR3 DNA: TGTGCCAGCTCACCACGGCCGGAGGGCTACACCTTC

D gene: TRBD2
V gene: TRBV10-3
clone size: -
J gene: TRBJ2-3
CDR3 protein: CAISSGVITDTQYF
CDR3 DNA: TGTGCCATTTCTAGCGGGGTCATCACAGATACGCAGTATTTT

D gene: TRBD2
V gene: TRBV5-1
clone size: few
J gene: TRBJ2-1
CDR3 protein: CASSLEAGAYNEQFF
CDR3 DNA: TGCGCCAGCAGCTTGGAGGCGGGGGCCTACAATGAGCAGTTCTTC

D gene: TRBD2
V gene: TRBV9
clone size: -
J gene: TRBJ2-5
CDR3 protein: CASSAGLAGDETQYF
CDR3 DNA: TGTGCCAGCAGCGCGGGTTTAGCGGGGGATGAGACCCAGTACTTC

D gene: TRBD1
V gene: TRBV15
clone size: few
J gene: TRBJ2-1
CDR3 protein: CATSRDPRQGSYNEQFF
CDR3 DNA: TGTGCCACCAGCAGAGATCCCCGACAGGGCTCCTACAATGAGCAGTTCTTC

D gene: TRBD2
V gene: TRBV12-3/TRBV12-4
clone size: -
J gene: TRBJ2-1
CDR3 protein: CASSLAPAGGPNEQFF
CDR3 DNA: TGTGCCAGCAGTTTAGCGCCAGCGGGAGGCCCCAATGAGCAGTTCTTC

D gene: -
V gene: TRBV11-2
clone size: -
J gene: TRBJ2-5
CDR3 protein: CASSLIHGGRETQYF
CDR3 DNA: TGTGCCAGCAGCTTAATCCACGGGGGCAGGGAGACCCAGTACTTC

D gene: -
V gene: TRBV24-1
clone size: few
J gene: TRBJ2-2
CDR3 protein: CATSESGLAGELFF
CDR3 DNA: TGTGCCACCAGTGAGTCAGGTCTCGCCGGGGAGCTGTTTTTT

D gene: TRBD1
V gene: TRBV18
clone size: -
J gene: TRBJ1-2
CDR3 protein: CASSPDRGGGGYTF
CDR3 DNA: TGTGCCAGCTCACCAGACAGGGGAGGCGGTGGCTACACCTTC

D gene: TRBD1
V gene: TRBV5-1
clone size: -
J gene: TRBJ1-4
CDR3 protein: CASSLRTGVSNEKLFF
CDR3 DNA: TGCGCCAGCAGCTTGCGGACAGGGGTGTCTAATGAAAAACTGTTTTTT

D gene: TRBD2
V gene: TRBV7-8
clone size: few
J gene: TRBJ2-3
CDR3 protein: CASSLGGGTSEYF
CDR3 DNA: TGTGCCAGCAGCTTAGGGGGAGGGACTAGCGAGTATTTT

D gene: -
V gene: TRBV6-6
clone size: many
J gene: TRBJ2-1
CDR3 protein: CASSSSPGDSSYNEQFF
CDR3 DNA: TGTGCCAGCAGTTCATCTCCGGGGGACAGCTCCTACAATGAGCAGTTCTTC

D gene: TRBD1
V gene: TRBV12-3/TRBV12-4
clone size: few
J gene: TRBJ1-1
CDR3 protein: CASSRRGRGNTEAFF
CDR3 DNA: TGTGCCAGCAGTCGCAGGGGGCGCGGGAACACTGAAGCTTTCTTT

D gene: -
V gene: TRBV9
clone size: -
J gene: TRBJ1-3
CDR3 protein: CASSVGHSASSGNTIYF
CDR3 DNA: TGTGCCAGCAGCGTAGGTCACAGTGCAAGCTCTGGAAACACCATATATTTT

D gene: -
V gene: TRBV14
clone size: few
J gene: TRBJ1-1
CDR3 protein: CASSQVLITEAFF
CDR3 DNA: TGTGCCAGCAGCCAAGTTTTGATAACTGAAGCTTTCTTT

D gene: -
V gene: TRBV20-1
clone size: -
J gene: TRBJ1-6
CDR3 protein: CSARDTAYNSPLHF
CDR3 DNA: TGCAGTGCTAGAGACACAGCCTATAATTCACCCCTCCACTTT

D gene: TRBD1
V gene: TRBV7-2
clone size: -
J gene: TRBJ2-2
CDR3 protein: CASSLNSAGGNTGELFF
CDR3 DNA: TGTGCCAGCAGCTTAAATTCAGCAGGGGGAAACACCGGGGAGCTGTTTTTT

D gene: -
V gene: TRBV12-3/TRBV12-4
clone size: -
J gene: TRBJ2-2
CDR3 protein: CASSFWAGANTGELFF
CDR3 DNA: TGTGCCAGCAGTTTTTGGGCAGGGGCGAACACCGGGGAGCTGTTTTTT

D gene: TRBD1
V gene: TRBV7-9
clone size: -
J gene: TRBJ2-5
CDR3 protein: CASSADRGYGETQYF
CDR3 DNA: TGTGCCAGCAGTGCCGACAGGGGCTATGGGGAGACCCAGTACTTC

D gene: -
V gene: TRBV20-1
clone size: -
J gene: TRBJ1-4
CDR3 protein: CSATWGQTNEKLFF
CDR3 DNA: TGCAGTGCTACCTGGGGTCAAACTAATGAAAAACTGTTTTTT

D gene: TRBD2
V gene: TRBV5-1
clone size: -
J gene: TRBJ2-3
CDR3 protein: CASSLGASGFSTDTQYF
CDR3 DNA: TGCGCCAGCAGCTTGGGAGCTAGCGGGTTTAGCACAGATACGCAGTATTTT

D gene: TRBD1
V gene: TRBV28
clone size: few
J gene: TRBJ2-7
CDR3 protein: CASSFFGDRGYEQYF
CDR3 DNA: TGTGCCAGCAGTTTTTTTGGGGACAGGGGGTACGAGCAGTACTTC

D gene: -
V gene: TRBV5-4
clone size: -
J gene: TRBJ2-7
CDR3 protein: CASSADSSYEQYF
CDR3 DNA: TGTGCCAGCAGCGCGGACAGCTCCTACGAGCAGTACTTC

D gene: TRBD1
V gene: TRBV20-1
clone size: -
J gene: TRBJ2-3
CDR3 protein: CSARAYRGPGDTQYF
CDR3 DNA: TGCAGTGCTAGAGCCTACAGGGGGCCAGGGGATACGCAGTATTTT

D gene: -
V gene: TRBV5-6
clone size: many
J gene: TRBJ2-3
CDR3 protein: CASSFFTDTQYF
CDR3 DNA: TGTGCCAGCAGCTTCTTTACAGATACGCAGTATTTT